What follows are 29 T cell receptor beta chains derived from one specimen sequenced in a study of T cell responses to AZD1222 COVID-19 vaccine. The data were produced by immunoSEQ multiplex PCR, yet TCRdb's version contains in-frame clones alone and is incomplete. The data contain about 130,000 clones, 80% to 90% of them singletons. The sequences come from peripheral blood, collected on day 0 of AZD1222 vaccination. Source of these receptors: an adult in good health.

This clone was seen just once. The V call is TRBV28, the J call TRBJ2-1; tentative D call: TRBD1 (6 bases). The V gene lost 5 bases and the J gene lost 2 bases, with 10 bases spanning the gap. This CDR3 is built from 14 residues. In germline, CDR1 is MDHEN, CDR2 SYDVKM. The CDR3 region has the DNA TGTGCCAGCAGTCCCGGGACAACCTACAATGAGCAGTTCTTC. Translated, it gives CASSPGTTYNEQFF.

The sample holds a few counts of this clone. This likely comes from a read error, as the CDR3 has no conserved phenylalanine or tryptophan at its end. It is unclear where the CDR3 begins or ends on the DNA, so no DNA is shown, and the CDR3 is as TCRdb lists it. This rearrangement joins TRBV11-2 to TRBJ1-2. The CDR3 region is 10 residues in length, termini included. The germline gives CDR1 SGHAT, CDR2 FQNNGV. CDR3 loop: CASTAAVVSI.

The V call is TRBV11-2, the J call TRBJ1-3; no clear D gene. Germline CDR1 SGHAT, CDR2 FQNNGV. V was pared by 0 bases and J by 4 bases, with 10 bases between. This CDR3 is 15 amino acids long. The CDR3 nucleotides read TGTGCCAGCAGCTTAGAAGGGTCACCAGGAAACACCATATATTTT. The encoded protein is CASSLEGSPGNTIYF.

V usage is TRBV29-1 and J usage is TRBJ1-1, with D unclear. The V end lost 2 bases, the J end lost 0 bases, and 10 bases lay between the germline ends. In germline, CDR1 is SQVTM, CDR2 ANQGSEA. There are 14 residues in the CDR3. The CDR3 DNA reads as TGCAGCGTTGAAAGGTTCCGCCTGAACACTGAAGCTTTCTTT. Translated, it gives CSVERFRLNTEAFF.

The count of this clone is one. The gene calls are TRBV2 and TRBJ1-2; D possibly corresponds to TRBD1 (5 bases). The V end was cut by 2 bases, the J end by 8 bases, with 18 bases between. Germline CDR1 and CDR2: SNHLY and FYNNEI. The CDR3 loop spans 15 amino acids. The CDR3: CASSERGGARSGYTF. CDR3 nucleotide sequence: TGTGCCAGCAGTGAAAGAGGAGGGGCGCGTTCGGGCTACACCTTC.

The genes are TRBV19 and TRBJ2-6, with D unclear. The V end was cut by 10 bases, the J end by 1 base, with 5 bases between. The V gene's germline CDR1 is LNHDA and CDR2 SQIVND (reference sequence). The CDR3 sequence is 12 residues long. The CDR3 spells CATVSGANVLTF. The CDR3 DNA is TGTGCCACAGTGTCTGGGGCCAACGTCCTGACTTTC.

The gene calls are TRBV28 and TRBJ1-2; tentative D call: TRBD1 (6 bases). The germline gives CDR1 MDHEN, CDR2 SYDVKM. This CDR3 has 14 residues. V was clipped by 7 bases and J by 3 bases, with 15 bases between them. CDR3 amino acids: CASTSLDRYYGYTF. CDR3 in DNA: TGTGCCAGCACCAGCCTCGACAGGTACTATGGCTACACCTTC.

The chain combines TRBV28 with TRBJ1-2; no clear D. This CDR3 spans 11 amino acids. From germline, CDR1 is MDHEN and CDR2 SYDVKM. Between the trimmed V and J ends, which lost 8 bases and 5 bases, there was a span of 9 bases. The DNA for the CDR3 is TGTGCCAGCGCGCAGGCATATGGCTACACCTTC. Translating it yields CASAQAYGYTF.

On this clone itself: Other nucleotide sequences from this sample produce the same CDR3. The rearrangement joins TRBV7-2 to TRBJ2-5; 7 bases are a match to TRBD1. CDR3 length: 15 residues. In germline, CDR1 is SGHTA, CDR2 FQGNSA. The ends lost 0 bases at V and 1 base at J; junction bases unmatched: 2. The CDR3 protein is CASSLAGTAQETQYF. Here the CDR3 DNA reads TGTGCCAGCAGCTTAGCCGGGACAGCCCAAGAGACCCAGTACTTC.

The CDR3 nucleotides are TGTGCCAGCAGCTTGCCGGACGGAACAGCAACTAATGAAAAACTGTTTTTT. Amino acid sequence: CASSLPDGTATNEKLFF. V gene TRBV5-6 combines with J gene TRBJ1-4; D remains unclear. This CDR3 is 17 amino acids long. Germline V gene lookup returns CDR1 SGHDT and CDR2 YYEEEE. The V end lost 1 base, the J end lost 0 bases, and 13 bases lay between the germline ends.

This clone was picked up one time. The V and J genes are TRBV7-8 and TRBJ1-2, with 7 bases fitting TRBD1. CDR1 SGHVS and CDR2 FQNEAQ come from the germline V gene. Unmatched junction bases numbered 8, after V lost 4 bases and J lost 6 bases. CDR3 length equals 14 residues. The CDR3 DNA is TGTGCCAGCAGCTACGGGACAGTTTTAGATGGCTACACCTTC. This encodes CASSYGTVLDGYTF. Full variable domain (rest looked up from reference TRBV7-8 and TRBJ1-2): GAGVSQSPRYKVAKRGQDVALRCDPISGHVSLFWYQQALGQGPEFLTYFQNEAQLDKSGLPSDRFFAERPEGSVSTLKIQRTQQEDSAVYLCASSYGTVLDGYTFGSGTRLTVV.

In nucleotides, the CDR3 is TGTGCCAGCAGCTTAGGGGGCGGAAACACCATATATTTT. Translation: CASSLGGGNTIYF. The V gene is TRBV7-9, the J gene TRBJ1-3, with D maybe TRBD1 (5 bases). CDR3 length: 13 residues. The germline CDR1 and CDR2 sequences are SEHNR and FQNEAQ (reference sequence). Trimming took 1 base from V and 4 from J, leaving 5 bases between them.

The CDR3 loop reads CASSQDWASGNEQFF. CDR3 coding DNA: TGTGCCAGCAGCCAAGATTGGGCTAGCGGCAATGAGCAGTTCTTC. The gene calls are TRBV3-1 (or the pseudogene TRBV3-2) and TRBJ2-1; the match to TRBD2 covers 7 bases. The CDR3 spans 15 residues. Germline assignment: CDR1 LGHDT and CDR2 YNNKEL (reference sequence). Trimming took 0 bases from V and 6 from J; bases not matched to a gene: 5.

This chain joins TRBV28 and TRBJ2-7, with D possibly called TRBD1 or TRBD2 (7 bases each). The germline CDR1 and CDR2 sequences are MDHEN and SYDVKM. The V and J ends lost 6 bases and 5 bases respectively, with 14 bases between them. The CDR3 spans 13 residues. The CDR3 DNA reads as TGTGCCAGCAGGGGGGGGACAGTCGACGAGCAGTACTTC. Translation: CASRGGTVDEQYF.

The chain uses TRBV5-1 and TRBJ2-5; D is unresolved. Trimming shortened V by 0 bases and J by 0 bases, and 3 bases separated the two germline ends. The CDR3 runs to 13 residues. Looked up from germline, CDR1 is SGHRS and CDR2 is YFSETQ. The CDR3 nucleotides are TGCGCCAGCAGCTTGGCGTACCAAGAGACCCAGTACTTC. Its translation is CASSLAYQETQYF.

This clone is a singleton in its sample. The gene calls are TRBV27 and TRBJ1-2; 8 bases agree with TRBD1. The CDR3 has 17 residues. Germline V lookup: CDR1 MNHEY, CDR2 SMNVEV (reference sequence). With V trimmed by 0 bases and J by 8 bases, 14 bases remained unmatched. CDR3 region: CASSLSPGQGSLQGYTF. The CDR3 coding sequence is TGTGCCAGCAGTTTATCGCCAGGACAGGGTAGCTTACAGGGCTACACCTTC.

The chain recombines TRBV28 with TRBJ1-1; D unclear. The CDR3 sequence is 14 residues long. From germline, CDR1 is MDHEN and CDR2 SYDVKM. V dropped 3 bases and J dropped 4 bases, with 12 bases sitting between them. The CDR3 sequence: CASSFSGGSTEAFF. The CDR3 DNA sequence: TGTGCCAGCAGTTTCTCAGGCGGTAGCACTGAAGCTTTCTTT.

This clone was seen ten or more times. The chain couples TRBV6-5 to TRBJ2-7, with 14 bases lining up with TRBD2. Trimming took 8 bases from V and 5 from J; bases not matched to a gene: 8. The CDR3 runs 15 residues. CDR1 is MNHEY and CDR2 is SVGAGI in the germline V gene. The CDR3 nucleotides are TGTGCCAGCCTGGGGACTAGCGGGAGTCCAAACGAGCAGTACTTC. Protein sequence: CASLGTSGSPNEQYF.

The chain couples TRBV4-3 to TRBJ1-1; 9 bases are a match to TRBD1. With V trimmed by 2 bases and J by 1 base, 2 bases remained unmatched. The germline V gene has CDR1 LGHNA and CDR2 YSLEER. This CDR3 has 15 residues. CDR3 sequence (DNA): TGCGCCAGCAGCCAAACAGGGGGCAGGAACACTGAAGCTTTCTTT. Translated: CASSQTGGRNTEAFF.

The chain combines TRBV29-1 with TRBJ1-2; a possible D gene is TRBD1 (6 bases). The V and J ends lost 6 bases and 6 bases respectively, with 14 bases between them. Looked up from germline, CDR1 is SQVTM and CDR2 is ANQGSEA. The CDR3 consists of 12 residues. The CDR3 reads CSVRTESDGYTF. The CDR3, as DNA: TGCAGCGTCCGGACAGAATCGGATGGCTACACCTTC.

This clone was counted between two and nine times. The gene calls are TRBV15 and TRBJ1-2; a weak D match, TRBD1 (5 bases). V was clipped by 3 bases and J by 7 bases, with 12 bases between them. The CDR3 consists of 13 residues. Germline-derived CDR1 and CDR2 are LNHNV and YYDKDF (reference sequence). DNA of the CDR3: TGTGCCACCAGCAGGTCGGGGGTCGGTGGCTACACCTTC. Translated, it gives CATSRSGVGGYTF.

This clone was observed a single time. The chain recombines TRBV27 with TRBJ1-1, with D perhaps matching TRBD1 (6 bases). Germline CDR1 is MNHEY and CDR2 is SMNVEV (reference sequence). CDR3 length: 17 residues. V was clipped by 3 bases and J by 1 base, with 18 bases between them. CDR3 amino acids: CASSFVMRGLQNTEAFF. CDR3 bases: TGTGCCAGCAGTTTTGTAATGCGGGGGCTCCAGAACACTGAAGCTTTCTTT.

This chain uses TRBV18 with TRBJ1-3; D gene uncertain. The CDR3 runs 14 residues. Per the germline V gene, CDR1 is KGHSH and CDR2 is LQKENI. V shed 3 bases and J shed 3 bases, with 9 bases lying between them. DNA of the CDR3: TGTGCCAGCTCACCCGGGGTGGATGGAAACACCATATATTTT. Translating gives CASSPGVDGNTIYF. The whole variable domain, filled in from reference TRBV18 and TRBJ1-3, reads NAGVMQNPRHLVRRRGQEARLRCSPMKGHSHVYWYRQLPEEGLKFMVYLQKENIIDESGMPKERFSAEFPKEGPSILRIQQVVRGDSAAYFCASSPGVDGNTIYFGEGSWLTVV.

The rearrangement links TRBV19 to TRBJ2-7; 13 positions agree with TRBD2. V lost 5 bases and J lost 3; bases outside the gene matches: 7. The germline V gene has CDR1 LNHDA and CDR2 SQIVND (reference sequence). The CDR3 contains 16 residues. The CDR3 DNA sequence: TGTGCCAGTAGTCCTGGGACTAGCGGGATTAGCTACGAGCAGTACTTC. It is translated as CASSPGTSGISYEQYF.

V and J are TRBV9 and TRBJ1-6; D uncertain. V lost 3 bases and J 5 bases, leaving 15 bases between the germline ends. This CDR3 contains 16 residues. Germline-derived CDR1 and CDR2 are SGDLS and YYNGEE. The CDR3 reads CASSATVAAHNSPLHF. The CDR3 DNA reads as TGTGCCAGCAGCGCCACCGTAGCCGCTCATAATTCACCCCTCCACTTT.

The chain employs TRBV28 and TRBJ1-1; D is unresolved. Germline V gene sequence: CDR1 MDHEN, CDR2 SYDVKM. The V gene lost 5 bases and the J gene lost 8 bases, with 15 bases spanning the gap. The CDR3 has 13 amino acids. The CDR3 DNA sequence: TGTGCCAGCAGTGCCCCGACCGTTCCCGAAGCTTTCTTT. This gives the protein CASSAPTVPEAFF.

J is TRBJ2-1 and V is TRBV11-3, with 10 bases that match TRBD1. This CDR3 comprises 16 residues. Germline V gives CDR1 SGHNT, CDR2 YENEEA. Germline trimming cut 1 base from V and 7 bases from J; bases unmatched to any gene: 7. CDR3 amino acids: CASSLGGDRGPNEQFF. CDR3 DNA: TGTGCCAGCAGCTTAGGGGGGGACAGGGGACCGAATGAGCAGTTCTTC.

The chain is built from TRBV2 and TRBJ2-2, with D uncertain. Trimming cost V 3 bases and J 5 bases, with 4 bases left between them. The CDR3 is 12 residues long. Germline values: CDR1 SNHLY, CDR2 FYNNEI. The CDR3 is CASSEETGELFF. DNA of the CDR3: TGTGCCAGCAGTGAGGAAACCGGGGAGCTGTTTTTT.

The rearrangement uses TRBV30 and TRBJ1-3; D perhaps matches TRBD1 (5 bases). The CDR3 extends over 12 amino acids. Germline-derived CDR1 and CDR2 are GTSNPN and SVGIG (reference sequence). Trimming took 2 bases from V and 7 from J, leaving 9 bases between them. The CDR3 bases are TGTGCCTGGAGTTCCGGGGGGAACACCATATATTTT. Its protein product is CAWSSGGNTIYF.